Sequencing of this T cell receptor beta chain was carried out in a study of response to subunit inactivated influenza vaccine. Germline V gene data show CDR1 as MNHNS and CDR2 as SASEGT. V shed 8 bases and J shed 1 base, with 15 bases lying between them. The CDR3 covers 14 residues. TCRdb reprocessed the RT-PCR reads with MiXCR, giving one entry per CDR3 protein. The sample holds 400,000 to 650,000 distinct CDR3 sequences, approximately 6.9% seen once. This chain joins TRBV6-1 and TRBJ2-7; perhaps TRBD2 as D (5 bases). Sequencing used PBMCs from blood, obtained 23 to 25 months after vaccination. The receptor was derived from a man between 50 and 70 years old who received an inactivated influenza vaccine. The CDR3: CASALDPGSYEQYF. The CDR3 DNA reads TGTGCCAGCGCTTTGGATCCGGGGTCCTACGAGCAGTACTTC.